This T cell receptor (beta chain) originates from a study of blood T cell repertoires in COVID-19. Germline assignment: CDR1 MNHEY and CDR2 SMNVEV (reference sequence). The CDR3 has 15 residues. V was pared by 2 bases and J by 6 bases, with 5 bases of the junction left unmatched. The table lists this clone with a count of one. Using immunoSEQ multiplex PCR, the repertoire was profiled, and TCRdb retains in-frame clones only, with some absent. The data show under 350,000 clones, 65% to 90% seen once. V gene TRBV27 combines with J gene TRBJ2-1; 9 positions match TRBD1. Sequenced input: peripheral blood. The origin of this receptor is a human donor in a cohort sampled during active COVID-19. The CDR3 bases are TGTGCCAGCAGTTTAAGGGACAGGGTTGGCAATGAGCAGTTCTTC. This encodes CASSLRDRVGNEQFF.